Shown below are 20 T cell receptor beta chains from a single sample sequenced in a study of shared clonotypes between healthy human individuals. Data came from immunoSEQ multiplex PCR; TCRdb stores just in-frame clones and leaves some out. The table includes roughly 2.2 million clones, 85% to 95% detected once. Sequencing used naive CD4+ T cells from PBMCs. Described subset: CD45RA+ positively selected. These TCRs come from a man aged 18 to 30 in good health. Some clones in this sample may be carry-over from other donors' samples.

About this clone: Different DNA sequences within this sample yield the same CDR3. The chain carries TRBV28 and TRBJ2-3; 7 nucleotides line up with TRBD2. The germline gives CDR1 MDHEN, CDR2 SYDVKM. This CDR3 region has 14 residues. The V segment lost 7 bases and the J segment 0 bases; nucleotides outside the gene matches: 4. The CDR3 loop reads CASTLGGSTDTQYF. The CDR3 DNA reads TGTGCCAGCACCCTGGGGGGGAGCACAGATACGCAGTATTTT.

The J gene is TRBJ2-7, the V gene TRBV21-1; the table names TRBD2, a call not compared with the DNA. TRBV21-1 is a documented pseudogene. This CDR3 is 14 amino acids long. CDR3 coding DNA: TGTGCCAGCAGCAAAGGCTGGGGGGGAAACGAGCAGTACTTC. Protein: CASSKGWGGNEQYF.

This clone was counted once. J is TRBJ2-7 and V is TRBV29-1, with TRBD2 as a possible D gene (6 bases). This CDR3 is 13 amino acids long. Trimming stripped 5 bases from V and 6 bases from J, with 17 bases between. Looked up from germline, CDR1 is SQVTM and CDR2 is ANQGSEA. The CDR3 bases are TGCAGCGTTAGGGAACGGGAGAAGGGCGAGCAGTACTTC. Its translation is CSVREREKGEQYF.

CDR3: CASSLRAERQDEQFF. Here the CDR3 DNA reads TGTGCCAGCAGCTTAAGGGCAGAGCGTCAGGACGAGCAGTTCTTC. The chain employs TRBV5-6 and TRBJ2-1, with unresolved D. V was clipped by 2 bases and J by 10 bases, with 19 bases between them. The CDR3 is 15 residues long. Germline assignment: CDR1 SGHDT and CDR2 YYEEEE.

The J gene is TRBJ1-2, the V gene TRBV19; D is undetermined. Deletions cut 6 bases from V and 3 bases from J, with 17 bases between. The length of the CDR3 is 15 residues. The V gene's germline CDR1 is LNHDA and CDR2 SQIVND (reference sequence). CDR3: CASRMSSLSDYGYTF. The CDR3 DNA is TGTGCCAGTAGAATGTCCAGCCTGTCGGACTATGGCTACACCTTC.

V is TRBV5-5 and J is TRBJ2-7; D call uncertain. This CDR3 has 15 residues. The V and J ends lost 0 bases and 6 bases respectively, with 16 bases between them. Germline V gene sequence: CDR1 SGHKS, CDR2 YYEKEE (reference sequence). CDR3 sequence reads: CASSLVAGPLAEQYF. CDR3 coding DNA: TGTGCCAGCAGCTTGGTCGCAGGTCCCCTCGCCGAGCAGTACTTC.

This chain joins TRBV19 and TRBJ2-1; tentative D call: TRBD2 (6 bases). V lost 5 bases and J lost 2, with 19 bases in between. Germline values: CDR1 LNHDA, CDR2 SQIVND (reference sequence). The CDR3 extends over 17 amino acids. The CDR3 region has the DNA TGTGCCAGTAGTGGACGGAGCGGGCTAAACCCCTACAATGAGCAGTTCTTC. Translated: CASSGRSGLNPYNEQFF.

This clone was counted only a few times. This rearrangement joins TRBV2 to TRBJ1-3, with 7 bases fitting TRBD1. In germline, CDR1 is SNHLY, CDR2 FYNNEI. J gave up 2 bases and V 7 bases, and 5 bases lay outside the gene matches. The CDR3 loop spans 14 amino acids. The DNA of the CDR3 is TGTGCCAGCAAAGAACAGGGGACTGGAAACACCATATATTTT. Translation: CASKEQGTGNTIYF.

The chain combines TRBV5-1 with TRBJ2-1; D remains unclear. In germline, CDR1 is SGHRS, CDR2 YFSETQ. This CDR3 is 15 amino acids long. V lost 6 bases and J lost 0, with 13 bases in between. CDR3 coding DNA: TGCGCCAGCAAATGGACGGAGAGCTCCTACAATGAGCAGTTCTTC. Amino acids: CASKWTESSYNEQFF. Together with reference TRBV5-1 and TRBJ2-1, the CDR3 gives the full variable domain: KAGVTQTPRYLIKTRGQQVTLSCSPISGHRSVSWYQQTPGQGLQFLFEYFSETQRNKGNFPGRFSGRQFSNSRSEMNVSTLELGDSALYLCASKWTESSYNEQFFGPGTRLTVL.

V gene TRBV6-1 combines with J gene TRBJ1-5; no clear D. This CDR3 comprises 16 residues. Trimming took 3 bases from V and 0 from J, leaving 12 bases between them. Germline assignment: CDR1 MNHNS and CDR2 SASEGT. The CDR3 DNA sequence: TGTGCCAGCAGTGATGCCAGGACCTATAGCAATCAGCCCCAGCATTTT. Translated: CASSDARTYSNQPQHF.

This sequence joins TRBV6-6 and TRBJ2-7, with D possibly being TRBD1 or TRBD2 (5 bases each). Trimming took 8 bases from V and 0 from J, leaving 8 bases between them. The CDR3 is 12 residues long. Per germline, CDR1 MNHNY and CDR2 SVGAGI (reference sequence). CDR3: CASRDGSYEQYF. The DNA of the CDR3 is TGTGCCAGCCGGGACGGCTCCTACGAGCAGTACTTC.

The chain couples TRBV29-1 to TRBJ2-1, with TRBD1 as a possible D gene (5 bases). The germline V gene encodes CDR1 SQVTM and CDR2 ANQGSEA. V dropped 7 bases and J dropped 8 bases, with 24 bases sitting between them. The CDR3 is made up of 15 amino acids. CDR3 coding DNA: TGCAGCGCATCACTGACAGCTTACTCCTCGGATGAGCAGTTCTTC. This sequence encodes CSASLTAYSSDEQFF.

This chain connects TRBV30 to TRBJ2-2; 9 bases match TRBD2. Germline assignment: CDR1 GTSNPN and CDR2 SVGIG (reference sequence). This CDR3 has 16 residues. V shed 2 bases and J 0 bases; nucleotides not matched to a gene: 4. The CDR3 region is CAWSSSGTSNTGELFF. CDR3 in DNA: TGTGCCTGGAGTTCTAGCGGGACCTCGAACACCGGGGAGCTGTTTTTT. Supplemented by reference TRBV30 and TRBJ2-2, the full variable domain reads SQTIHQWPATLVQPVGSPLSLECTVEGTSNPNLYWYRQAAGRGLQLLFYSVGIGQISSEVPQNLSASRPQDRQFILSSKKLLLSDSGFYLCAWSSSGTSNTGELFFGEGSRLTVL.

The gene calls are TRBV27 and TRBJ1-1; D unclear. The CDR3 spans 14 residues. Trimming stripped 4 bases from V and 5 bases from J, with 14 bases between. CDR1 and CDR2 from the germline V gene are MNHEY and SMNVEV (reference sequence). CDR3 loop: CASSSPAIRTEAFF. The CDR3 DNA sequence: TGTGCCAGCAGTTCACCAGCGATCCGGACTGAAGCTTTCTTT.

J is TRBJ1-4 and V is TRBV5-1; D call uncertain. The CDR3 length is 15 residues. CDR1 SGHRS and CDR2 YFSETQ come from the germline V gene. The V end lost 4 bases, the J end lost 8 bases, and 18 bases lay between the germline ends. The CDR3 loop is CASSDFRSTSEKLFF. For the CDR3, the DNA is TGCGCCAGCAGCGACTTCCGGAGTACTAGCGAAAAACTGTTTTTT.

Comments on this clone: This sample includes further DNA sequences coding for the same CDR3. The chain combines TRBV6-5 with TRBJ1-5; 7 bases map to TRBD1. The CDR3 loop spans 15 amino acids. The germline V gene encodes CDR1 MNHEY and CDR2 SVGAGI. Trimming at V came to 5 bases and at J to 1 base, leaving 5 bases not matched to a gene. As DNA, the CDR3 is TGTGCCAGCAGTCGACAGGGCATAAGCAATCAGCCCCAGCATTTT. This sequence encodes CASSRQGISNQPQHF.

This clone has only a few counts. The V call is TRBV30, the J call TRBJ1-1; D gene ambiguous. The ends were cut back, 3 bases at V and 8 bases at J, with 10 bases in the middle. Per germline, CDR1 GTSNPN and CDR2 SVGIG (reference sequence). This CDR3 contains 11 residues. The CDR3 spells CAWRDEGEAFF. The CDR3 DNA follows: TGTGCCTGGAGGGATGAGGGCGAAGCTTTCTTT.

The chain couples TRBV7-9 to TRBJ1-1; perhaps TRBD1 as D (5 bases). The germline gives CDR1 SEHNR, CDR2 FQNEAQ (reference sequence). V was clipped by 5 bases and J by 4 bases, with 20 bases between them. The CDR3 runs 16 residues. The CDR3, as DNA: TGTGCCAGCAGCCCTAGCGGCGGGGGAAGGTCCACTGAAGCTTTCTTT. This gives the protein CASSPSGGGRSTEAFF.

The chain carries TRBV7-9 and TRBJ2-5; either TRBD1 or TRBD2 may supply D (5 bases each). The V end lost 2 bases, the J end lost 5 bases, and 15 bases lay between the germline ends. This CDR3 spans 15 amino acids. The germline CDR1 and CDR2 sequences are SEHNR and FQNEAQ (reference sequence). In DNA, the CDR3 is TGTGCCAGCAGCTTACAGCTTGGGGGATTGGAGACCCAGTACTTC. Protein sequence: CASSLQLGGLETQYF.

This sequence joins TRBV18 and TRBJ2-3, with D possibly TRBD1 on 6 matching bases. This CDR3 has 16 amino acids. CDR1 is KGHSH and CDR2 is LQKENI in the germline V gene. Trimming left V 0 bases short and J 2 bases short, with 12 bases between. CDR3 region: CASSPPDSEYTDTQYF. In DNA form, the CDR3 reads TGTGCCAGCTCACCACCGGACAGCGAATACACAGATACGCAGTATTTT.